This T cell receptor beta chain was obtained from a study of sequential checkpoint blockade in melanoma. Overall study context: Patients were randomized 1:1 to nivolumab-then-ipilimumab or ipilimumab-then-nivolumab first-line. Maintenance nivolumab came after either treatment sequence.

The repertoire was sequenced with immunoSEQ multiplex PCR; TCRdb's copy has only in-frame clones and lacks some. The data show about 40,000 clones, 86% seen once. Stated treatment: randomized to nivolumab then ipilimumab (arm A) or the reverse (arm B). Sorted cells were live CD3+CD8+, lacking CD19 and CD56, from PBMCs. The sequencing here drew on CD8+ T cells sorted from blood (inferred from file names), taken from a patient given nivolumab and ipilimumab in sequence. This sequence originates from a human donor with melanoma.

This chain's CDR3 is CASSGGREIDTQYF. CDR3 sequence (DNA): TGTGCCAGCAGCGGCGGCCGGGAGATAGATACGCAGTATTTT. V usage is TRBV7-3 and J usage is TRBJ2-3; possible D gene TRBD2, 6 bases. CDR1 is SGHTA, CDR2 FQGTGA, per germline. The CDR3 extends over 14 amino acids. V lost 5 bases, J lost 5 bases, and 14 bases lay in between. The whole variable domain, filled in from reference TRBV7-3 and TRBJ2-3, reads GAGVSQTPSNKVTEKGKYVELRCDPISGHTALYWYRQSLGQGPEFLIYFQGTGAADDSGLPNDRFFAVRPEGSVSTLKIQRTERGDSAVYLCASSGGREIDTQYFGPGTRLTVL.